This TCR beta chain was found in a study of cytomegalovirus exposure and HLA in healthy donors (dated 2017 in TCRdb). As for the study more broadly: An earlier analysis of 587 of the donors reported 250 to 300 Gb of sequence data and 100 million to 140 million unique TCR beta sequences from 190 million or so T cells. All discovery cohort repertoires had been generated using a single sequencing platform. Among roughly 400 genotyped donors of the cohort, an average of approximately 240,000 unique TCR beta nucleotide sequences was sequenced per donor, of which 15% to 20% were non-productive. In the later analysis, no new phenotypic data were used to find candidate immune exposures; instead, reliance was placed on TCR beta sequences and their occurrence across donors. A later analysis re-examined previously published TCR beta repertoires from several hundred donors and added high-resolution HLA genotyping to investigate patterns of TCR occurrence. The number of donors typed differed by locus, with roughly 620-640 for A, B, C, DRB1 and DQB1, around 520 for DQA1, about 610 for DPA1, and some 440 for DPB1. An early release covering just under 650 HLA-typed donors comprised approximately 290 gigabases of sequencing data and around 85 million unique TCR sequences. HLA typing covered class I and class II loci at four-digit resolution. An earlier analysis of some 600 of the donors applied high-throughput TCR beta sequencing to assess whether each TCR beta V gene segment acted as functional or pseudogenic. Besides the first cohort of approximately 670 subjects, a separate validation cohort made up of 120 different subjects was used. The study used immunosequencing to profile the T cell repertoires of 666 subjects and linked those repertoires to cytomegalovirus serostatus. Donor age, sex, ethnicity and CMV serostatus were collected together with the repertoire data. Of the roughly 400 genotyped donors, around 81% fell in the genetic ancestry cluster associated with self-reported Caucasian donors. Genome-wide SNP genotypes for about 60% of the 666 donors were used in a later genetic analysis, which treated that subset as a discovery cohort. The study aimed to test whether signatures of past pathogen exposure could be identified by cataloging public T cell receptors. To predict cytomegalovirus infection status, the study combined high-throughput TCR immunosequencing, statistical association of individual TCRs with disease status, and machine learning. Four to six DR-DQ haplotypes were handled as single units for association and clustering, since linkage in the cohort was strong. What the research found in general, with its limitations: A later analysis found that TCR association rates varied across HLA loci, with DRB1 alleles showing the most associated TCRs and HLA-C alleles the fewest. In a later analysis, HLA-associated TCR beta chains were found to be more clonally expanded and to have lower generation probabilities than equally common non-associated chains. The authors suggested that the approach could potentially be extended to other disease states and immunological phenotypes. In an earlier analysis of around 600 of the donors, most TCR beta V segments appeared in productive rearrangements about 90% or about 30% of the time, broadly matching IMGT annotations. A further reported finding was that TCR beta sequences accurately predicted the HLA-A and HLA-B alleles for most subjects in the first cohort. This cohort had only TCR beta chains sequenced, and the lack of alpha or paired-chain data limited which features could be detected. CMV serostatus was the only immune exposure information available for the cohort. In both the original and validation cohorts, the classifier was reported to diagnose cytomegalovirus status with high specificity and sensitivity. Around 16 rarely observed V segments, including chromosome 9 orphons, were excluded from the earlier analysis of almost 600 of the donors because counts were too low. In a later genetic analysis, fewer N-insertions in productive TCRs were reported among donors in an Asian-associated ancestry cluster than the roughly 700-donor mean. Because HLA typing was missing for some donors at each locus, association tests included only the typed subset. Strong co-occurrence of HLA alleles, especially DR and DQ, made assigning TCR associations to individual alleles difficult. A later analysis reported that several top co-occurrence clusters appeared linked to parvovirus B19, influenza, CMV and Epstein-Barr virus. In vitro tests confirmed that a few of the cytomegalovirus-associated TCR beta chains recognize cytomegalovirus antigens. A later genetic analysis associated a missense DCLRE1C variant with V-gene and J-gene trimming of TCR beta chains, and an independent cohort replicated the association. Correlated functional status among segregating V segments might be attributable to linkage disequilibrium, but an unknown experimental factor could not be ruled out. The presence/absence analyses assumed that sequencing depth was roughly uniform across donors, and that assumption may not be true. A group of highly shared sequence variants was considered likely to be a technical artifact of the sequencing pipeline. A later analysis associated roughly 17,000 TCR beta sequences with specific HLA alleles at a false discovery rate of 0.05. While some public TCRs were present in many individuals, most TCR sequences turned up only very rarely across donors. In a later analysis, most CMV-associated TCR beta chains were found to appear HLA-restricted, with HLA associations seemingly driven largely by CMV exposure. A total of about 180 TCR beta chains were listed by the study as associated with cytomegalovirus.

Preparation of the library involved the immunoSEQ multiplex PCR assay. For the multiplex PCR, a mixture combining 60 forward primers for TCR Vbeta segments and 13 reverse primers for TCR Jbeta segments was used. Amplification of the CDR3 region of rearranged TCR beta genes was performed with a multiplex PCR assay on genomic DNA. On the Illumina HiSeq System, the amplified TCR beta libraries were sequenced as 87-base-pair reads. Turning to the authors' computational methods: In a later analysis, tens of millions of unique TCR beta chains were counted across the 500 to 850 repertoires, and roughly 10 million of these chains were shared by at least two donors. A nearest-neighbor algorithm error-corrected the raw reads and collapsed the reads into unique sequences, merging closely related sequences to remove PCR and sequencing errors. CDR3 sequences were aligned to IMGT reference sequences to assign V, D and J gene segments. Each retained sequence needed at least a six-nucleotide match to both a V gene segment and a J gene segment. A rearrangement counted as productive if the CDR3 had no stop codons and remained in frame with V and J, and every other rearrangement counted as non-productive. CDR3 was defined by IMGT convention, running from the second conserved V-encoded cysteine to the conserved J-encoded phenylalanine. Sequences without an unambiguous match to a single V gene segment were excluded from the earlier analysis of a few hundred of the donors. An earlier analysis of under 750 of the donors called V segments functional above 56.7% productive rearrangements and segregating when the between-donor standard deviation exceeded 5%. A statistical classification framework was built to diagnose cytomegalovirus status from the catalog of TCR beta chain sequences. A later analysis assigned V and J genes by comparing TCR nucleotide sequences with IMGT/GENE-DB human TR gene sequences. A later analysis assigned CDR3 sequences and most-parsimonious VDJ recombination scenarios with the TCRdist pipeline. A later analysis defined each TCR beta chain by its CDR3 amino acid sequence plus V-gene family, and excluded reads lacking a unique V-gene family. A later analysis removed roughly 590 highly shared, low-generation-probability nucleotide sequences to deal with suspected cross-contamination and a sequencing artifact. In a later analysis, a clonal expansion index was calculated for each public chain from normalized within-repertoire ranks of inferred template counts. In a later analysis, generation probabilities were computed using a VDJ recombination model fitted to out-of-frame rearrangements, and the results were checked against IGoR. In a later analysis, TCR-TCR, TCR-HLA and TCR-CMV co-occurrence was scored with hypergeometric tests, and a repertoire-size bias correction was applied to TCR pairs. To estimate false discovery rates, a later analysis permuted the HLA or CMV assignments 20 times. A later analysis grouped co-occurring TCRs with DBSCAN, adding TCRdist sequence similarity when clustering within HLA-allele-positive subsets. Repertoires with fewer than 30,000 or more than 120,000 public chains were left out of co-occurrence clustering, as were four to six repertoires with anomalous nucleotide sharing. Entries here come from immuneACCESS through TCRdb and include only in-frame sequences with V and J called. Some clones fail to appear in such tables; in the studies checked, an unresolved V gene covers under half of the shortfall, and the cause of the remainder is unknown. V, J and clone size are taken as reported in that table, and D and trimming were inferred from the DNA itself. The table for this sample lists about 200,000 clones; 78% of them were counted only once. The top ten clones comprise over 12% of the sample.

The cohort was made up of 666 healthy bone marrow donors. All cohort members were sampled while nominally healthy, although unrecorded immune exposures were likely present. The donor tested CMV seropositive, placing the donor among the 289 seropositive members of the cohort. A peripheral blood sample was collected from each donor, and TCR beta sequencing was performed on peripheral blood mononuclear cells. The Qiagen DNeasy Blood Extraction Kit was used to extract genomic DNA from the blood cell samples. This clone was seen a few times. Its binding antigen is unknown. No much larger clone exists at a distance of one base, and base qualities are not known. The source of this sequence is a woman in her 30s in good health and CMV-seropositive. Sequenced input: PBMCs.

The CDR3 region: CASSLRGLPTDTQYF. The DNA sequence is TGTGCCAGCAGTTTAAGGGGACTCCCCACAGATACGCAGTATTTT. In this chain, TRBV28 is recombined with TRBJ2-3; matching of 6 bases hints at TRBD2 as the D gene. The V end loses 2 bases and the J end loses 2 bases, and a stretch of 11 bases separates them. Taken from the germline V gene, the CDR1 and CDR2 loops are MDHEN and SYDVKM. The CDR3 numbers 15 residues from cysteine through phenylalanine. Just CDR3 DNA is preserved here, 45 bases in frame from base 1. Joined to the reference TRBV28 and TRBJ2-3 proteins, this CDR3 gives the full variable domain: DVKVTQSSRYLVKRTGEKVFLECVQDMDHENMFWYRQDPGLGLRLIYFSYDVKMKEKGDIPEGYSVSREKKERFSLILESASTNQTSMYLCASSLRGLPTDTQYFGPGTRLTVL.